The rows below give T cell receptor beta chains drawn from one sample of a study of cytomegalovirus exposure and HLA in healthy donors. Sequencing was performed with immunoSEQ multiplex PCR; in TCRdb, only in-frame clones are kept and a portion is missing. The table records under 60,000 clones, 88% of them present only once. The sequenced material came from PBMCs. All receptors derive from a woman in her 30s in good health and CMV-seronegative. The CDR3 runs from the conserved cysteine through the conserved F or W. The order of the fields is CDR3 protein, CDR3 DNA, clone size, V gene, J gene, D gene. A D gene is named only where the DNA matches it firmly. Clone size, where shown, is once, few, many, or a class for clones that have expanded.

CDR3 protein: CASSPGTGPYEQYF
CDR3 DNA: TGTGCCAGCAGTCCCGGGACAGGACCCTACGAGCAGTACTTC
clone size: NA
V gene: TRBV6-5
J gene: TRBJ2-7
D gene: TRBD1

CDR3 protein: CASSLRQGRRETQYF
CDR3 DNA: TGCGCCAGCAGCCTACGACAGGGACGTAGGGAGACCCAGTACTTC
clone size: NA
V gene: TRBV5-1
J gene: TRBJ2-5
D gene: TRBD1

CDR3 protein: CSASRAGEQYF
CDR3 DNA: TGCAGTGCAAGCAGGGCAGGCGAGCAGTACTTC
clone size: NA
V gene: TRBV20-1
J gene: TRBJ2-7
D gene: NA

CDR3 protein: CASSLGGAFF
CDR3 DNA: TGTGCCAGCAGCTTGGGGGGGGCTTTCTTT
clone size: NA
V gene: TRBV11-2
J gene: TRBJ1-1
D gene: NA

CDR3 protein: CASSRTGGPGELFF
CDR3 DNA: TGTGCCAGCAGCCGGACAGGGGGTCCCGGGGAGCTGTTTTTT
clone size: NA
V gene: TRBV5-5
J gene: TRBJ2-2
D gene: TRBD1

CDR3 protein: CASSSLGTDSDTQYF
CDR3 DNA: TGTGCCAGCAGTTCACTAGGCACCGACTCAGATACGCAGTATTTT
clone size: NA
V gene: TRBV28
J gene: TRBJ2-3
D gene: NA

CDR3 protein: CASSGEGPRRGYTF
CDR3 DNA: TGTGCCAGTAGCGGGGAGGGACCGCGCCGTGGCTACACCTTC
clone size: NA
V gene: TRBV19
J gene: TRBJ1-2
D gene: NA

CDR3 protein: CASSLDGQGALGGYTF
CDR3 DNA: TGTGCCAGCAGCTTGGATGGACAGGGGGCGTTGGGAGGCTACACCTTC
clone size: NA
V gene: TRBV5-5
J gene: TRBJ1-2
D gene: TRBD1

CDR3 protein: CASSQGQGSYEQYF
CDR3 DNA: TGTGCCAGCAGCCAAGGACAGGGCTCCTACGAGCAGTACTTC
clone size: NA
V gene: TRBV4-2
J gene: TRBJ2-7
D gene: TRBD1

CDR3 protein: CAWSPAGQVYTEAFF
CDR3 DNA: TGTGCCTGGAGTCCGGCTGGACAGGTATACACTGAAGCTTTCTTT
clone size: NA
V gene: TRBV30
J gene: TRBJ1-1
D gene: TRBD1

CDR3 protein: CSAGQISYEQYF
CDR3 DNA: TGCAGCGCGGGACAGATCTCCTACGAGCAGTACTTC
clone size: NA
V gene: TRBV29-1
J gene: TRBJ2-7
D gene: TRBD1

CDR3 protein: CATSRVKEGTDGYTF
CDR3 DNA: TGTGCCACCAGCAGAGTGAAAGAGGGTACGGACGGCTACACCTTC
clone size: NA
V gene: TRBV15
J gene: TRBJ1-2
D gene: NA

CDR3 protein: CASSFAGWSYEQYF
CDR3 DNA: TGCGCCAGCAGCTTTGCAGGGTGGTCCTACGAGCAGTACTTC
clone size: NA
V gene: TRBV5-1
J gene: TRBJ2-7
D gene: NA

CDR3 protein: CASTLPGQGSYGYTF
CDR3 DNA: TGTGCCAGCACCCTCCCGGGACAGGGATCCTATGGCTACACCTTC
clone size: NA
V gene: TRBV7-9
J gene: TRBJ1-2
D gene: TRBD1

CDR3 protein: CASSFLTGEQYF
CDR3 DNA: TGTGCCAGCAGTTTTTTAACGGGGGAGCAGTACTTC
clone size: once
V gene: TRBV27
J gene: TRBJ2-7
D gene: NA

CDR3 protein: CASSLAGGTDTQYF
CDR3 DNA: TGTGCCAGCAGCTTAGCGGGAGGGACAGATACGCAGTATTTT
clone size: NA
V gene: TRBV7-9
J gene: TRBJ2-3
D gene: TRBD2

CDR3 protein: CASSSTAGDNTEAFF
CDR3 DNA: TGTGCCAGCAGCTCGACGGCGGGGGACAACACTGAAGCTTTCTTT
clone size: medium-sized
V gene: TRBV7-8
J gene: TRBJ1-1
D gene: NA

CDR3 protein: CSVEGPTGELFF
CDR3 DNA: TGCAGCGTTGAAGGGCCGACCGGGGAGCTGTTTTTT
clone size: NA
V gene: TRBV29-1
J gene: TRBJ2-2
D gene: NA

CDR3 protein: CASKARSANYGYTF
CDR3 DNA: TGTGCCAGCAAAGCCAGGTCAGCTAACTATGGCTACACCTTC
clone size: NA
V gene: TRBV28
J gene: TRBJ1-2
D gene: NA

CDR3 protein: CASSDGGALRDTQYF
CDR3 DNA: TGTGCCAGCAGTGACGGGGGGGCGCTGAGAGATACGCAGTATTTT
clone size: NA
V gene: TRBV6-4
J gene: TRBJ2-3
D gene: NA

CDR3 protein: CSVVGQGVEKLFF
CDR3 DNA: TGCAGCGTGGTGGGACAGGGAGTAGAAAAACTGTTTTTT
clone size: NA
V gene: TRBV29-1
J gene: TRBJ1-4
D gene: TRBD1

CDR3 protein: CASSWKGRETQYF
CDR3 DNA: TGTGCCAGCAGCTGGAAGGGGCGAGAGACCCAGTACTTC
clone size: NA
V gene: TRBV5-4
J gene: TRBJ2-5
D gene: NA

CDR3 protein: CASSTGQGMGQPQHF
CDR3 DNA: TGTGCCAGCAGTACGGGACAGGGGATGGGTCAGCCCCAGCATTTT
clone size: NA
V gene: TRBV6-5
J gene: TRBJ1-5
D gene: TRBD1

CDR3 protein: CASSTGTSGDYEQYF
CDR3 DNA: TGTGCCAGCAGTACCGGGACTAGCGGAGATTACGAGCAGTACTTC
clone size: once
V gene: TRBV28
J gene: TRBJ2-7
D gene: TRBD2

CDR3 protein: CASSSVGAITSTDTQYF
CDR3 DNA: TGTGCCAGCAGCTCCGTGGGGGCTATCACTAGCACAGATACGCAGTATTTT
clone size: NA
V gene: TRBV7-9
J gene: TRBJ2-3
D gene: NA

CDR3 protein: CASSLQGARMHF
CDR3 DNA: TGTGCCAGCAGCCTACAGGGTGCCCGGATGCATTTT
clone size: once
V gene: TRBV27
J gene: TRBJ1-5
D gene: NA

CDR3 protein: CASRTGTANTGELFF
CDR3 DNA: TGTGCCAGCAGAACCGGGACAGCGAACACCGGGGAGCTGTTTTTT
clone size: NA
V gene: TRBV28
J gene: TRBJ2-2
D gene: TRBD1

CDR3 protein: CASSVSGFMNTEAFF
CDR3 DNA: TGTGCCAGCAGCGTTTCGGGATTTATGAACACTGAAGCTTTCTTT
clone size: NA
V gene: TRBV9
J gene: TRBJ1-1
D gene: NA

CDR3 protein: CASSQTGNIYEQYF
CDR3 DNA: TGTGCCAGCAGTCAGACAGGGAACATCTACGAGCAGTACTTC
clone size: once
V gene: TRBV28
J gene: TRBJ2-7
D gene: TRBD1

CDR3 protein: CASSAKQGISDTEAFF
CDR3 DNA: TGTGCCAGCAGCGCAAAACAGGGAATCAGCGACACTGAAGCTTTCTTT
clone size: once
V gene: TRBV9
J gene: TRBJ1-1
D gene: NA

CDR3 protein: CSVDQGASATQYF
CDR3 DNA: TGCAGCGTTGATCAGGGGGCAAGTGCTACGCAGTATTTT
clone size: NA
V gene: TRBV29-1
J gene: TRBJ2-3
D gene: TRBD1

CDR3 protein: CASSLFQRAGELFF
CDR3 DNA: TGTGCCAGCAGCTTATTCCAGCGGGCCGGGGAGCTGTTTTTT
clone size: NA
V gene: TRBV11-2
J gene: TRBJ2-2
D gene: NA

CDR3 protein: CASSATLSNQPQHF
CDR3 DNA: TGTGCCAGCAGCGCCACTTTGAGCAATCAGCCCCAGCATTTT
clone size: NA
V gene: TRBV7-2
J gene: TRBJ1-5
D gene: NA

CDR3 protein: CASSINLRGYSNYGYTF
CDR3 DNA: TGTGCCAGTAGTATAAACCTTAGAGGGTACTCGAACTATGGCTACACCTTC
clone size: once
V gene: TRBV19
J gene: TRBJ1-2
D gene: NA

CDR3 protein: CASRSSGSGNEQFF
CDR3 DNA: TGTGCCAGCAGGAGTTCAGGGTCGGGCAATGAGCAGTTCTTC
clone size: once
V gene: TRBV28
J gene: TRBJ2-1
D gene: NA

CDR3 protein: CATSSPSGISYEQYF
CDR3 DNA: TGTGCCACCAGCAGCCCTAGCGGGATCTCCTACGAGCAGTACTTC
clone size: NA
V gene: TRBV15
J gene: TRBJ2-7
D gene: TRBD2

CDR3 protein: CASSLIAGQRQETQYF
CDR3 DNA: TGTGCCAGCAGTTTAATTGCAGGACAGCGCCAAGAGACCCAGTACTTC
clone size: NA
V gene: TRBV28
J gene: TRBJ2-5
D gene: NA

CDR3 protein: CASRREVVLFF
CDR3 DNA: TGTGCCAGCAGAAGGGAGGTGGTACTGTTTTTT
clone size: once
V gene: TRBV2
J gene: TRBJ1-4
D gene: NA

CDR3 protein: CASIKSDSTGELFF
CDR3 DNA: TGTGCCAGCATAAAGTCCGACAGCACCGGGGAGCTGTTTTTT
clone size: NA
V gene: TRBV25-1
J gene: TRBJ2-2
D gene: NA

CDR3 protein: CASSWLQYNTEAFF
CDR3 DNA: TGCGCCAGCAGCTGGCTACAGTACAACACTGAAGCTTTCTTT
clone size: NA
V gene: TRBV5-1
J gene: TRBJ1-1
D gene: NA

CDR3 protein: CASSITGTGNYGYTF
CDR3 DNA: TGTGCCAGTAGTATAACCGGGACAGGGAACTATGGCTACACCTTC
clone size: NA
V gene: TRBV19
J gene: TRBJ1-2
D gene: TRBD1

CDR3 protein: CASSRAPTGVNEQFF
CDR3 DNA: TGTGCCAGCAGCCGAGCACCGACAGGGGTTAATGAGCAGTTCTTC
clone size: NA
V gene: TRBV11-2
J gene: TRBJ2-1
D gene: TRBD1

CDR3 protein: CASSAYSSGEQYF
CDR3 DNA: TGTGCCAGCAGCGCCTACTCTAGCGGCGAGCAGTACTTC
clone size: NA
V gene: TRBV9
J gene: TRBJ2-7
D gene: TRBD2

CDR3 protein: CASSVDTPYGYTF
CDR3 DNA: TGTGCCAGTAGTGTGGACACCCCCTATGGCTACACCTTC
clone size: NA
V gene: TRBV19
J gene: TRBJ1-2
D gene: NA

CDR3 protein: CASSSDFYNEQFF
CDR3 DNA: TGCGCCAGCAGCTCGGACTTCTACAATGAGCAGTTCTTC
clone size: once
V gene: TRBV5-1
J gene: TRBJ2-1
D gene: NA

CDR3 protein: CASSLWTAYEQYF
CDR3 DNA: TGTGCCAGCAGTTTATGGACAGCCTACGAGCAGTACTTC
clone size: once
V gene: TRBV28
J gene: TRBJ2-7
D gene: NA

CDR3 protein: CRPGTTDEQYF
CDR3 DNA: TGCAGGCCGGGAACAACTGACGAGCAGTACTTC
clone size: NA
V gene: TRBV20-1
J gene: TRBJ2-7
D gene: NA

CDR3 protein: CASSLRGNIYNEQFF
CDR3 DNA: TGCGCCAGCAGCTTGCGGGGTAATATCTACAATGAGCAGTTCTTC
clone size: few
V gene: TRBV5-1
J gene: TRBJ2-1
D gene: NA